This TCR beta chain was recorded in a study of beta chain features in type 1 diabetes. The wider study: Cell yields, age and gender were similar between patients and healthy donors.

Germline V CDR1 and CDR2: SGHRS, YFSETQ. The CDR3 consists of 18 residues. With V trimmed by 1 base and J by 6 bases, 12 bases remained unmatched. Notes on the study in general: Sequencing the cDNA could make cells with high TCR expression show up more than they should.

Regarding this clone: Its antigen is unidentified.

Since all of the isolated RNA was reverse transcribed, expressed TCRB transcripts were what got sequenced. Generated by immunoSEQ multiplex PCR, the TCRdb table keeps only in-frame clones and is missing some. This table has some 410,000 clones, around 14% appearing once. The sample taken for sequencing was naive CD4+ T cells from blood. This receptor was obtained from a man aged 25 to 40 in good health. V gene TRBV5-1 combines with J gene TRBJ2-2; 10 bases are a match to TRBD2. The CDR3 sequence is CASSLRAPSGSPAGELFF. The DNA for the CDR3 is TGCGCCAGCAGCTTGCGCGCGCCTAGCGGGAGTCCGGCCGGGGAGCTGTTTTTT.